A selection of T cell receptor beta chains follows, all from one sample in a study of human thymus T cells. Sequencing was performed with immunoSEQ multiplex PCR; in TCRdb, only in-frame clones are kept and a portion is missing. The sample has some 120,000 clones; around 95% are singletons. The source material was thymus tissue. All receptors come from a boy under two years old with a congenital heart defect but otherwise immunologically healthy. The CDR3 runs from the conserved cysteine through the conserved F or W. The D gene is left open where the match is weak. Clone size is not always given. Where it is, it says once, few, many or a class for expanded clones.

v_call	j_call	d_call	clone_size	cdr3_nt	cdr3_aa
TRBV5-4	TRBJ1-2	-	-	TGTGCCAGCAGCTTGTCACGTAGGGGCTTAGGAGGCTACACCTTC	CASSLSRRGLGGYTF
TRBV4-3	TRBJ1-1	-	-	TGCGCCAGCAGCCTACGGGACGCCGAAGGGACTGAAGCTTTCTTT	CASSLRDAEGTEAFF
TRBV25-1	TRBJ1-2	-	-	TGTGCCAGCAGTGATCCCCTCGCAGGCTATGGCTACACCTTC	CASSDPLAGYGYTF
TRBV7-2	TRBJ2-7	TRBD2	-	TGTGCCAGCAGCCGAAGGCTAGCGGGGGGTTCCTACGAGCAGTACTTC	CASSRRLAGGSYEQYF
TRBV28	TRBJ2-7	TRBD1	-	TGTGCCAGCAGTCCATTCCAAAAGGGTGAGAGACAGGGCCCTCGGGAGCAGTACTTC	CASSPFQKGERQGPREQYF
TRBV5-6	TRBJ1-6	-	few	TGTGCCAGCAGCTTGGCCGGCAGTTATAATTCACCCCTCCACTTT	CASSLAGSYNSPLHF
TRBV7-9	TRBJ1-6	-	-	TGTGCCAGCAGCTCTACACCTGGGGGGTCCTATAATTCACCCCTCCACTTT	CASSSTPGGSYNSPLHF
TRBV18	TRBJ1-6	TRBD1	once	TGTGCCAGCTCACCATTCCAGACAGGGAGGGATTCACCCCTCCACTTT	CASSPFQTGRDSPLHF
TRBV4-1	TRBJ1-2	-	-	TGCGCCAGCAGCCAAGTGGGGACGGGTGGTTTCTATGGCTACACCTTC	CASSQVGTGGFYGYTF
TRBV4-3	TRBJ2-7	-	-	TGCGCCAGCAGCCCCGACGAGGGACCCTACGAGCAGTACTTC	CASSPDEGPYEQYF
TRBV6-1	TRBJ2-2	-	-	TGTGCCAGCAGTGAAGCTTGGGGGCATCCCGGGGAGCTGTTTTTT	CASSEAWGHPGELFF
TRBV7-2	TRBJ2-5	-	-	TGTGCCAGCAGCGACCCGGGGGCGGAGACCCAGTACTTC	CASSDPGAETQYF
TRBV28	TRBJ1-1	-	-	TGTGCCAGCAGTTTAAACCAATCCAACAGGGAACTGAACACTGAAGCTTTCTTT	CASSLNQSNRELNTEAFF
TRBV5-6	TRBJ2-7	-	-	TGTGCCAGCAGCTCCTGGGGGCCGACAGCTCACTACGAGCAGTACTTC	CASSSWGPTAHYEQYF
TRBV2	TRBJ1-2	-	-	TGTGCCAGCAGTGAGCAGGGAAGGGATGGCTACACCTTC	CASSEQGRDGYTF
TRBV21-1	TRBJ2-7	-	-	TGTGCCAACCGGGAGGGGCGTTCCTACGAGCAGTACTTC	CANREGRSYEQYF
TRBV6-1	TRBJ2-7	-	-	TGTGCCAGCAGTGACAGCTCCTACGAGCAGTACTTC	CASSDSSYEQYF
TRBV19	TRBJ1-3	TRBD1	-	TGTGCCAGTAGTATAGGCACAGGGGCCGGAAACACCATATATTTT	CASSIGTGAGNTIYF
TRBV29-1	TRBJ2-6	-	-	TGCAGCGTTGAGGGTCCTGGGGCCAACGTCCTGACTTTC	CSVEGPGANVLTF
TRBV4-1	TRBJ1-2	-	-	TGCGCCAGCAGCCAAGACAAACCCCGCGGGGATAACTATGGCTACACCTTC	CASSQDKPRGDNYGYTF
TRBV6-1	TRBJ2-1	TRBD2	-	TGTGCCAGCAGGGGACTAGCGGGGGATTACAATGAGCAGTTCTTC	CASRGLAGDYNEQFF
TRBV6-5	TRBJ2-5	TRBD1	-	TGTGCCAGCAGTTGGACAGGGTGGGAGGAGACCCAGTACTTC	CASSWTGWEETQYF